This T cell receptor (beta chain) was sequenced for a study of blood T cell repertoires in COVID-19. Background on the study: There were acute and convalescent COVID-19 samples, and they came from the United States, Italy and Spain. From T cells, B-cell-depleted T cells, or PBMCs came the material, which was cDNA or gDNA.

CDR3 size: 15 residues. CDR1 is MNHEY and CDR2 is SMNVEV in the germline V gene (reference sequence). V lost 5 bases and J lost 4, with 17 bases in between. The data were produced by immunoSEQ multiplex PCR, yet TCRdb's version contains in-frame clones alone and is incomplete. Of roughly 230,000 clones listed, 88% are singletons. The chain employs TRBV27 and TRBJ1-1; D is uncertain. The source is a man aged 65 to 85 with acute or convalescent COVID-19. The sequencing input was peripheral blood. The CDR3 nucleotides read TGTGCCAGCAGTCCTCCACCCGGGTTGACCACTGAAGCTTTCTTT. Its translation: CASSPPPGLTTEAFF.